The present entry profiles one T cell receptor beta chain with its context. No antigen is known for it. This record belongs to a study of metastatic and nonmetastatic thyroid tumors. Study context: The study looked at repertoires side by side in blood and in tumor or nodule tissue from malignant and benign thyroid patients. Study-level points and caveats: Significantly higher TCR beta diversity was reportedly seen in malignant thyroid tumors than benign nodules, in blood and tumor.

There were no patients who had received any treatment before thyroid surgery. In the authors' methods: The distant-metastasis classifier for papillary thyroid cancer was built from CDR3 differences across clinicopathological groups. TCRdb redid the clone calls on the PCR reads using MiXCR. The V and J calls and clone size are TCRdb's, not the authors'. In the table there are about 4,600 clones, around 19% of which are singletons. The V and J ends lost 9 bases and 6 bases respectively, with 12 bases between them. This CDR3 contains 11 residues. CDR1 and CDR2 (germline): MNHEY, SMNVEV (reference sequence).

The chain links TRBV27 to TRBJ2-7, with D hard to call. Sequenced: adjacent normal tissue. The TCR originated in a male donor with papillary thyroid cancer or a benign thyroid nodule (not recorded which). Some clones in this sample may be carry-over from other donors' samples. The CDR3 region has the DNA TGTGCCAGTTATGGGCTGGGCGAGCAGTACGTC. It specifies CASYGLGEQYV.